The 16 T cell receptor beta chains listed next were all sequenced from one sample in a study of blood T cell repertoires in COVID-19. The protocol was immunoSEQ multiplex PCR, while the TCRdb copy is restricted to in-frame clones and leaves out a portion. The sample holds about 480,000 clones; roughly 88% are singletons and the top ten take roughly 1.9%. Material for sequencing was PBMCs or T cells enriched from blood (not recorded which). Receptors originate from a woman in her 40s who had recovered from COVID-19.

The genes are TRBV6-2 or TRBV6-3 and TRBJ1-1, with unresolved D. CDR3 length equals 15 residues. Germline lookup yields CDR1 MNHEY and CDR2 SVGEGT. Trimming cost V 4 bases and J 3 bases, with 15 bases left between them. CDR3 loop: CASSFVSRGDTEAFF. The CDR3 nucleotides read TGTGCCAGCAGTTTCGTTTCGAGAGGAGACACTGAAGCTTTCTTT.

V usage is TRBV9 and J usage is TRBJ2-1; 9 nucleotides align to TRBD2. The germline CDR1 and CDR2 sequences are SGDLS and YYNGEE. CDR3 length equals 18 residues. Trimming removed 3 bases from V and 4 bases from J; junction bases left unmatched: 14. DNA of the CDR3: TGTGCCAGCAGCGGCACCAGGGCGCGGGAGGGCCGGTACAATGAGCAGTTCTTC. Amino acid sequence: CASSGTRAREGRYNEQFF.

V gene TRBV2 combines with J gene TRBJ2-7; D is perhaps TRBD2 (5 bases). The CDR3 length is 12 residues. V lost 8 bases and J lost 4, with 12 bases in between. Germline values: CDR1 SNHLY, CDR2 FYNNEI. This chain's CDR3 is CASRTGGYEQYF. The CDR3 nucleotides read TGTGCCAGCCGAACCGGCGGGTACGAGCAGTACTTC.

The chain uses TRBV3-1 (or the pseudogene TRBV3-2) and TRBJ2-1; 11 bases line up with TRBD2. The germline V gene has CDR1 LGHDT and CDR2 YNNKEL (reference sequence). Trimming at V came to 4 bases and at J to 6 bases, leaving 5 bases not matched to a gene. There are 15 residues in the CDR3. CDR3 in DNA: TGTGCCAGCAGCCTCCTAGCGGGAGGTATCAATGAGCAGTTCTTC. Protein: CASSLLAGGINEQFF.

The chain uses TRBV6-5 and TRBJ1-2; 7 bases are a match to TRBD1. The CDR3 length is 14 residues. Trimming cost V 2 bases and J 4 bases; bases outside gene matches: 4. Germline V gene data show CDR1 as MNHEY and CDR2 as SVGAGI. DNA of the CDR3: TGTGCCAGCAGTTACCAACAGGGGTCCTATGGCTACACCTTC. It encodes CASSYQQGSYGYTF.

This sequence joins TRBV2 and TRBJ2-1; D is possibly TRBD1 (6 bases). Germline V CDR1 and CDR2: SNHLY, FYNNEI. This CDR3 region has 16 residues. V was pared by 5 bases and J by 6 bases, with 20 bases between. The CDR3 reads CASSQKEGEWINEQFF. The CDR3 DNA is TGTGCCAGCAGTCAAAAAGAGGGGGAGTGGATCAATGAGCAGTTCTTC.

V usage is TRBV5-1 and J usage is TRBJ1-2, with 7 bases lining up with TRBD1. The CDR3 is 15 residues long. The germline V gene has CDR1 SGHRS and CDR2 YFSETQ. Trimming at V came to 0 bases and at J to 2 bases, leaving 4 bases not matched to a gene. CDR3 sequence: CASSLDRGLNYGYTF. The DNA for the CDR3 is TGCGCCAGCAGCTTGGACAGGGGCCTAAACTATGGCTACACCTTC.

The chain has TRBV29-1 and TRBJ1-4; no definite D call. V was trimmed by 7 bases and J by 4 bases, leaving 16 bases between them. This CDR3 spans 14 amino acids. Per germline, CDR1 SQVTM and CDR2 ANQGSEA. CDR3: CSAMSVGSNEKLFF. CDR3 sequence (DNA): TGCAGCGCGATGTCGGTGGGGAGTAATGAAAAACTGTTTTTT.

V is TRBV11-3 and J is TRBJ2-3; 7 nucleotides agree with TRBD2. The germline gives CDR1 SGHNT, CDR2 YENEEA. The CDR3 consists of 17 residues. Trimming cost V 1 base and J 2 bases; bases outside gene matches: 9. The CDR3 nucleotides read TGTGCCAGCAGCTTAGTAGGGCTAGCGGCCTACACAGATACGCAGTATTTT. This translates into CASSLVGLAAYTDTQYF.

This chain connects TRBV7-6 to TRBJ1-1; the D is unclear. The V and J ends lost 1 base and 5 bases respectively, with 11 bases between them. This CDR3 region has 14 residues. CDR1 and CDR2 from the germline V gene are SGHVS and FNYEAQ. The DNA of the CDR3 is TGTGCCAGCAGCTTAGTCGCCCTGGAGACTGAAGCTTTCTTT. It codes for CASSLVALETEAFF.

This sequence joins TRBV27 and TRBJ2-3, with 14 positions matching TRBD2. The germline gives CDR1 MNHEY, CDR2 SMNVEV (reference sequence). The CDR3 runs to 14 residues. V was pared by 4 bases and J by 8 bases, with 2 bases of the junction left unmatched. The CDR3 here is CASSSGLAGVTQYF. The CDR3 DNA reads as TGTGCCAGCAGTTCGGGACTAGCGGGAGTTACGCAGTATTTT.

J is TRBJ1-2 and V is TRBV4-3, with TRBD1 identical over 8 bases. The CDR3 is made up of 14 amino acids. Germline CDR1 is LGHNA and CDR2 is YSLEER. The junction had 4 bases not matched to a gene; V was cut back by 1 base and J by 6 bases. CDR3 sequence reads: CASSQGTGIDGYTF. CDR3 sequence (DNA): TGCGCCAGCAGCCAAGGGACAGGGATCGATGGCTACACCTTC.

The chain is built from TRBV13 and TRBJ1-2, with no clear D. Between the trimmed V and J ends, which lost 2 bases and 4 bases, there was a span of 17 bases. This CDR3 is built from 16 residues. The germline V gene encodes CDR1 PRHDT and CDR2 FYEKMQ (reference sequence). CDR3 nucleotides: TGTGCCAGCAGCTTAAGCGGGAAGGGCAGTATCTATGGCTACACCTTC. Amino acids: CASSLSGKGSIYGYTF.

The CDR3 spells CASSYLGTVNYGYTF. Here the CDR3 DNA reads TGTGCCAGCAGTTATTTAGGGACTGTTAACTATGGCTACACCTTC. The chain couples TRBV6-5 to TRBJ1-2; TRBD1 is a possible D gene (5 bases). The germline V gene has CDR1 MNHEY and CDR2 SVGAGI. Trimming stripped 3 bases from V and 1 base from J, with 12 bases between. This CDR3 spans 15 amino acids.

The J gene is TRBJ2-5, the V gene TRBV5-4, with 10 bases that match TRBD2. This CDR3 spans 16 amino acids. Germline loops: CDR1 SGHNT, CDR2 YYREEE (reference sequence). The junction had 9 bases not matched to a gene; V was cut back by 0 bases and J by 7 bases. CDR3: CASSLGVSSGRATQYF. CDR3 coding DNA: TGTGCCAGCAGCTTGGGAGTATCTAGCGGGAGAGCGACCCAGTACTTC. Full variable domain (rest looked up from reference TRBV5-4 and TRBJ2-5): ETGVTQSPTHLIKTRGQQVTLRCSSQSGHNTVSWYQQALGQGPQFIFQYYREEENGRGNFPPRFSGLQFPNYSSELNVNALELDDSALYLCASSLGVSSGRATQYFGPGTRLLVL.

The chain joins TRBV11-3 to TRBJ2-7; TRBD2 is a possible D gene (6 bases). The CDR3 has 16 residues. V shed 5 bases and J shed 1 base, with 18 bases lying between them. CDR1 is SGHNT, CDR2 YENEEA, per germline. Here the CDR3 DNA reads TGTGCCAGCAGCCCGTCGTTGGCTAGCGTATCCTACGAGCAGTACTTC. Translated: CASSPSLASVSYEQYF.